This is a list of T cell receptor beta chains from one sample in a study of regulatory T cells in long-lasting Graves disease. TCRdb processed the multiplex PCR reads anew with MiXCR; each CDR3 protein has one entry. The sample has 500,000 or so distinct CDR3 sequences; approximately 14% are singletons. These data were likewise used in another study, on T cells in Graves' hyperthyroidism and ophthalmopathy.

This sample comprised peripheral blood mononuclear cells (PBMCs), obtained at new diagnosis, from a patient treated with antithyroid drugs. These receptors were collected from a woman aged 50 to 60 with Graves disease. Each CDR3 is given with its conserved first and last residue. D genes are given only for firm matches. A row's size may be missing; if present it is once, few, many or a size class.

v_call: TRBV5-8
d_call: .
j_call: TRBJ1-1
cdr3_length: 13
clone_size: many
cdr3_nt: TGTGCCAGCAGCGTCTGGTTGGACACTGAAGCTTTCTTT
cdr3_aa: CASSVWLDTEAFF

v_call: TRBV6-7
d_call: .
j_call: TRBJ2-1
cdr3_length: 13
clone_size: few
cdr3_nt: TGTGCCAGCAGTCGATCCACAGGAAAAGAGCAGTTCTTC
cdr3_aa: CASSRSTGKEQFF

v_call: TRBV5-6
d_call: TRBD2
j_call: TRBJ2-7
cdr3_length: 15
clone_size: many
cdr3_nt: TGTGCCAGCAGCTTAAGCGGGAGGGCCAGGTACGAGCAGTACTTC
cdr3_aa: CASSLSGRARYEQYF

v_call: TRBV18
d_call: .
j_call: TRBJ2-3
cdr3_length: 12
clone_size: many
cdr3_nt: TGTGCCAGCAGCCCTAGCACAGATACGCAGTATTTT
cdr3_aa: CASSPSTDTQYF

v_call: TRBV20-1
d_call: TRBD1
j_call: TRBJ2-1
cdr3_length: 16
clone_size: many
cdr3_nt: TGCAGTGCTAGAGATCCTGGACAGGGTTCAGACAATGAGCAGTTCTTC
cdr3_aa: CSARDPGQGSDNEQFF

v_call: TRBV19
d_call: TRBD2
j_call: TRBJ2-7
cdr3_length: 16
clone_size: .
cdr3_nt: TGTGCCAGTAGTATAGTCTGGACTAGCCGGGACGTCGAGCAGTACTTC
cdr3_aa: CASSIVWTSRDVEQYF

v_call: TRBV4-2
d_call: .
j_call: TRBJ2-1
cdr3_length: 15
clone_size: many
cdr3_nt: TGTGCCAGCAGCCAAGAGTTCCTAGCCGGCAATGAGCAGTTCTTC
cdr3_aa: CASSQEFLAGNEQFF

v_call: TRBV9
d_call: TRBD1
j_call: TRBJ1-1
cdr3_length: 15
clone_size: many
cdr3_nt: TGTGCCAGCAGCGCAGAATTTGCCCAGGGGGCTGAAGCTTTCTTT
cdr3_aa: CASSAEFAQGAEAFF

v_call: TRBV27
d_call: .
j_call: TRBJ2-7
cdr3_length: 13
clone_size: .
cdr3_nt: TGTGCCAGCAGTTTACAACAGGGAAACGAGCAGTACTTC
cdr3_aa: CASSLQQGNEQYF

v_call: TRBV3-1
d_call: .
j_call: TRBJ1-6
cdr3_length: 12
clone_size: many
cdr3_nt: TGTGCCAGCAGCCTTGACAGTTTACCCCTCCACTTT
cdr3_aa: CASSLDSLPLHF

v_call: TRBV28
d_call: .
j_call: TRBJ1-6
cdr3_length: 15
clone_size: few
cdr3_nt: TGTGCCAGTAAGCCCCGGGACATTTATAATTCACCCCTCCACTTT
cdr3_aa: CASKPRDIYNSPLHF

v_call: TRBV9
d_call: TRBD2
j_call: TRBJ2-2
cdr3_length: 16
clone_size: few
cdr3_nt: TGTGCCAGCAGCGTAGTTGCGGGAGAAGGAACCGGGGAGCTGTTTTTT
cdr3_aa: CASSVVAGEGTGELFF

v_call: TRBV28
d_call: .
j_call: TRBJ1-5
cdr3_length: 12
clone_size: many
cdr3_nt: TGTGCCAGCAGAACCCTAGGTCAGCCCCAGCATTTT
cdr3_aa: CASRTLGQPQHF

v_call: TRBV5-6
d_call: TRBD1
j_call: TRBJ2-7
cdr3_length: 17
clone_size: .
cdr3_nt: TGTGCCAGCAGCTCCCCCCGCCCGTGGACAGGGCGGTACGAGCAGTACTTC
cdr3_aa: CASSSPRPWTGRYEQYF

v_call: TRBV12-3/TRBV12-4
d_call: .
j_call: TRBJ2-7
cdr3_length: 16
clone_size: few
cdr3_nt: TGTGCCAGCAGTTTGGGCTCCCGTCGGTTCTCCTACGAGCAGTACTTC
cdr3_aa: CASSLGSRRFSYEQYF

v_call: TRBV28
d_call: .
j_call: TRBJ1-5
cdr3_length: 15
clone_size: .
cdr3_nt: TGTGCCAGCAGTTTATCGCAGGGAAGCAATCAGCCCCAGCATTTT
cdr3_aa: CASSLSQGSNQPQHF

v_call: TRBV27
d_call: TRBD2
j_call: TRBJ2-2
cdr3_length: 18
clone_size: few
cdr3_nt: TGTGCCAGCAGTTTATATCCCCCTTTAGCGGGAGTCAACGGGGAGCTGTTTTTT
cdr3_aa: CASSLYPPLAGVNGELFF

v_call: TRBV12-3/TRBV12-4
d_call: .
j_call: TRBJ1-1
cdr3_length: 12
clone_size: .
cdr3_nt: TGTGCCAGCAGTTTAGTTTACACTGAAGCTTTCTTT
cdr3_aa: CASSLVYTEAFF

v_call: TRBV11-2
d_call: TRBD1
j_call: TRBJ1-6
cdr3_length: 19
clone_size: many
cdr3_nt: TGTGCCAGCAGCATGCGACAGGGGCCGGCGAGATCCTATAATTCACCCCTCCACTTT
cdr3_aa: CASSMRQGPARSYNSPLHF

v_call: TRBV18
d_call: TRBD1
j_call: TRBJ2-2
cdr3_length: 16
clone_size: many
cdr3_nt: TGTGCCAGCTCACCCCCGGGACAGGGGAACACCGGGGAGCTGTTTTTT
cdr3_aa: CASSPPGQGNTGELFF